This TCR beta chain was identified in a study of circulating and synovial CD4+ cells in juvenile arthritis. Broader study findings: Some such blood samples were as oligoclonal as synovium.

V lost 0 bases and J 10 bases, leaving 8 bases between the germline ends. This CDR3 is 13 amino acids long. The germline V gene has CDR1 SGDLS and CDR2 YYNGEE. A note on this clone: The target antigen is unknown.

Assay used: immunoSEQ multiplex PCR; TCRdb lists only in-frame clones, some missing. The sample yields under 35,000 clones, nearly 97% seen once. The sequence was obtained from a human donor with juvenile idiopathic arthritis. The chain carries TRBV9 and TRBJ1-6; D unclear. The source material was CD4+ T cells from blood. The CDR3 DNA reads as TGTGCCAGCAGCGTAGGGGAGGGATCACCCCTCCACTTT. Protein sequence: CASSVGEGSPLHF.